The 27 T cell receptor beta chains below all came from one sample that was sequenced in a study of shared clonotypes between healthy human individuals (dated by TCRdb to the early 2020s). Libraries were made using the immunoSEQ multiplex PCR assay. Sourced from immuneACCESS, this table was stored by TCRdb with only in-frame sequences that have V and J called. A share of the clones is absent; for the studies checked, an unresolved V gene accounts for under half, and the remainder has no known explanation. The sample data list a few hundred thousand clones, and around three quarters of these were observed just once. The biggest ten clones account for around 12% of the sample. The specimen was PBMCs. The receptors shown here come from a woman between 40 and 50 years old in good health. Some clones in this sample may be carry-over from other donors' samples.

The gene calls are TRBV25-1 and TRBJ1-4; 7 bases fit TRBD1. Losses at the gene ends were 7 bases for V and 8 bases for J; bases not matched to a gene: 13. The CDR3 contains 15 residues. Germline assignment: CDR1 MGHDK and CDR2 SYGVNS. The CDR3 reads CASTGATGRREKLFF. For the CDR3, the DNA is TGTGCCAGCACTGGGGCGACAGGGAGGAGGGAAAAACTGTTTTTT.

V gene TRBV21-1 combines with J gene TRBJ2-7; the table assigns TRBD1, which was not confirmed against the DNA. TRBV21-1 corresponds to a pseudogene. CDR3 length: 16 residues. CDR3 protein: CASTPGEGQGHYEQYF. CDR3 in DNA: TGTGCCAGCACCCCGGGGGAGGGACAGGGACACTACGAGCAGTACTTC.

The rearrangement joins TRBV5-4 to TRBJ2-4, with D perhaps matching TRBD1 (5 bases). The V gene's germline CDR1 is SGHNT and CDR2 YYREEE (reference sequence). This CDR3 is 14 amino acids long. V shed 3 bases and J shed 2 bases, with 9 bases lying between them. The CDR3 loop reads CASSSDSTKNIQYF. The CDR3 coding sequence is TGTGCCAGCAGCTCCGACAGCACCAAAAACATTCAGTACTTC.

As DNA, the CDR3 is TGCGCCAGCAGCTTGGAAGGGACAGGTCAAGAGACCCAGTACTTC. Translated: CASSLEGTGQETQYF. This chain uses TRBV5-1 with TRBJ2-5, with 8 bases that match TRBD1. The junction had 3 bases not matched to a gene; V was cut back by 0 bases and J by 2 bases. Germline V gene sequence: CDR1 SGHRS, CDR2 YFSETQ. This CDR3 region has 15 residues.

The rearrangement links TRBV28 to TRBJ1-1, with no clear D. The CDR3 extends over 14 amino acids. Trimming removed 7 bases at V and 5 bases at J, with 17 bases between. Germline V gene lookup returns CDR1 MDHEN and CDR2 SYDVKM. For the CDR3, the DNA is TGTGCCAGCACCCCTCCCGGAGGGCTTACTGAAGCTTTCTTT. Translated, it gives CASTPPGGLTEAFF.

The V call is TRBV4-3, the J call TRBJ2-7, with D tentatively TRBD2 (6 bases). V lost 0 bases, J lost 6 bases, and 15 bases lay in between. The CDR3 runs to 15 residues. Germline assignment: CDR1 LGHNA and CDR2 YSLEER. CDR3 DNA sequence: TGCGCCAGCAGCCAAGATCTCGGTTCCGGGGGCGAGCAGTACTTC. Residues: CASSQDLGSGGEQYF.

The rearrangement links TRBV7-9 to TRBJ2-5, with D hard to call. V was pared by 1 base and J by 0 bases, with 6 bases between. This CDR3 has 14 residues. CDR1 is SEHNR and CDR2 is FQNEAQ in the germline V gene (reference sequence). The CDR3 protein is CASSLDGDQETQYF. DNA for the CDR3: TGTGCCAGCAGCTTAGATGGCGACCAAGAGACCCAGTACTTC.

The chain uses TRBV5-6 and TRBJ2-7, with D maybe TRBD2 (5 bases). The length of the CDR3 is 15 residues. Per germline, CDR1 SGHDT and CDR2 YYEEEE. The V gene lost 0 bases and the J gene lost 0 bases, with 10 bases spanning the gap. The CDR3 region is CASSLDPGSSYEQYF. As DNA, the CDR3 is TGTGCCAGCAGCTTGGATCCGGGGAGCTCCTACGAGCAGTACTTC.

The rearrangement uses TRBV29-1 and TRBJ1-5, with a weak D call TRBD1 (5 bases). Germline values: CDR1 SQVTM, CDR2 ANQGSEA. The CDR3 is 14 residues long. V lost 2 bases, J lost 6 bases, and 14 bases lay in between. CDR3 sequence: CSVELQGVGQPQHF. CDR3 DNA: TGCAGCGTTGAATTGCAGGGTGTGGGTCAGCCCCAGCATTTT.

The chain combines TRBV2 with TRBJ1-5, with 7 bases identical to TRBD1. Trimming took 6 bases from V and 7 from J; bases not matched to a gene: 6. This CDR3 is 13 amino acids long. Germline V gene sequence: CDR1 SNHLY, CDR2 FYNNEI. CDR3 nucleotides: TGTGCCAGCAGGACAGGGTTGGTGCAGCCCCAGCATTTT. This codes for CASRTGLVQPQHF. Complete variable domain (other parts from reference TRBV2 and TRBJ1-5): EPEVTQTPSHQVTQMGQEVILRCVPISNHLYFYWYRQILGQKVEFLVSFYNNEISEKSEIFDDQFSVERPDGSNFTLKIRSTKLEDSAMYFCASRTGLVQPQHFGDGTRLSIL.

V usage is TRBV6-6 and J usage is TRBJ2-7; D gene unclear. The CDR3 loop spans 13 amino acids. CDR1 is MNHNY, CDR2 SVGAGI, per germline (reference sequence). V lost 6 bases and J lost 5, with 14 bases in between. The CDR3 DNA sequence: TGTGCCAGCAGCATGAATCGGGTGGACGAGCAGTACTTC. Protein product: CASSMNRVDEQYF.

The chain is built from TRBV5-4 and TRBJ2-3; D not resolved. The CDR3 covers 14 residues. Germline V gene data show CDR1 as SGHNT and CDR2 as YYREEE (reference sequence). V lost 4 bases and J 5 bases, leaving 14 bases between the germline ends. Written as DNA, the CDR3 is TGTGCCAGCAGCGATCCTACTGGGAAAGATACGCAGTATTTT. Amino acid sequence: CASSDPTGKDTQYF.

This chain links TRBV5-4 with TRBJ2-1; the match to TRBD1 covers 10 bases. After removal of 0 bases from V and 3 bases from J, the junction contained 3 bases not matched to a gene. Germline assignment: CDR1 SGHNT and CDR2 YYREEE (reference sequence). The length of the CDR3 is 16 residues. The CDR3 spells CASSLDGDRGYNEQFF. DNA for the CDR3: TGTGCCAGCAGCTTGGACGGGGACAGGGGCTACAATGAGCAGTTCTTC.

About this clone: A much bigger clone sits one base away, suggesting this may be a read error. The chain joins TRBV27 to TRBJ2-7, with TRBD1 identical over 7 bases. In germline, CDR1 is MNHEY, CDR2 SMNVEV (reference sequence). This CDR3 spans 16 amino acids. CDR3 coding DNA: TGTGCCAGCAGACCCTGGGGCACCGGGACAGTCTACGTGCAGTACTTC. Protein product: CASRPWGTGTVYVQYF.

This sequence joins TRBV6-1 and TRBJ2-5; either TRBD1 or TRBD2 may supply D (5 bases each). Deletions cut 7 bases from V and 5 bases from J, with 14 bases between. The germline gives CDR1 MNHNS, CDR2 SASEGT. CDR3 length equals 13 residues. CDR3 coding DNA: TGTGCCAGCAAGAGGGGATTGTTGGAGACCCAGTACTTC. It encodes CASKRGLLETQYF.

This chain links TRBV15 with TRBJ2-1; D is ambiguous. The CDR3 runs 16 residues. The ends were cut back, 5 bases at V and 1 base at J, with 15 bases in the middle. Per the germline V gene, CDR1 is LNHNV and CDR2 is YYDKDF (reference sequence). The CDR3 spells CATSFWLQKSYNEQFF. The CDR3 DNA is TGTGCCACCAGCTTCTGGCTCCAGAAATCCTACAATGAGCAGTTCTTC.

The chain combines TRBV4-1 with TRBJ2-7; 8 positions agree with TRBD1. The germline CDR1 and CDR2 sequences are MGHRA and YSYEKL. With 3 bases clipped from V and 2 bases from J, the junction kept 3 bases outside the gene matches. The length of the CDR3 is 14 residues. CDR3 region: CASSHRTGTYEQYF. CDR3 nucleotides: TGCGCCAGCAGCCATCGGACAGGGACCTACGAGCAGTACTTC.

This clone was recorded a few times. V usage is TRBV5-1 and J usage is TRBJ2-1; perhaps TRBD1 as D (6 bases). The CDR3 is made up of 13 amino acids. Trimming took 4 bases from V and 10 from J, leaving 15 bases between them. Germline lookup yields CDR1 SGHRS and CDR2 YFSETQ. The CDR3 region has the DNA TGCGCCAGCAGCCGGATACCCGGGACAGAGCAGTTCTTC. This gives the protein CASSRIPGTEQFF.

The V and J genes are TRBV19 and TRBJ2-3; 10 nucleotides agree with TRBD1. Germline-derived CDR1 and CDR2 are LNHDA and SQIVND (reference sequence). Trimming cost V 5 bases and J 2 bases; bases outside gene matches: 7. The CDR3 has 16 residues. CDR3 loop: CASSPGTGASTDTQYF. DNA of the CDR3: TGTGCCAGTAGTCCTGGGACAGGGGCCTCCACAGATACGCAGTATTTT.

In this sample, this clone turned up once. The genes are TRBV7-6 and TRBJ2-5; 8 bases align to TRBD1. Germline loops: CDR1 SGHVS, CDR2 FNYEAQ. V dropped 4 bases and J dropped 5; count of bases not matched to a gene: 9. CDR3 size: 15 residues. The CDR3 nucleotides are TGTGCCAGCAGCTATGGACAGGGTATGGGGGAGACCCAGTACTTC. Its protein product is CASSYGQGMGETQYF.

This clone occurred once. This chain connects TRBV27 to TRBJ2-5, with no clear D. The CDR3 runs to 13 residues. Germline lookup yields CDR1 MNHEY and CDR2 SMNVEV (reference sequence). Trimming removed 8 bases at V and 5 bases at J, with 15 bases between. CDR3 sequence: CASRSGLPETQYF. CDR3 DNA sequence: TGTGCCAGCCGCTCCGGTTTGCCGGAGACCCAGTACTTC.

The genes are TRBV4-2 and TRBJ2-7; D remains ambiguous. V lost 8 bases, J lost 3 bases, and 8 bases lay in between. This CDR3 has 11 amino acids. Germline-derived CDR1 and CDR2 are LGHNA and YNFKEQ. CDR3 amino acids: CASGGVYEQYF. Here the CDR3 DNA reads TGTGCCAGCGGCGGCGTCTACGAGCAGTACTTC.

This chain connects TRBV5-1 to TRBJ1-1; maybe TRBD1 (5 bases). Germline assignment: CDR1 SGHRS and CDR2 YFSETQ. The CDR3 is 13 residues long. Trimming removed 3 bases at V and 4 bases at J, with 10 bases between. The CDR3 region has the DNA TGCGCCAGCAGCTCAGGGCGGAGCACTGAAGCTTTCTTT. This sequence encodes CASSSGRSTEAFF.

The genes are TRBV2 and TRBJ2-2; the D gene is possibly TRBD1 (6 bases). The CDR3 has 15 residues. The germline V and J ends were trimmed by 7 bases and 0 bases, with 12 bases remaining between them. In germline, CDR1 is SNHLY, CDR2 FYNNEI. The CDR3 DNA reads as TGTGCCAGCACACCCGGGACAACGAACACCGGGGAGCTGTTTTTT. It is translated as CASTPGTTNTGELFF.

The chain couples TRBV6-6 to TRBJ1-2; the D is unclear. The germline V gene has CDR1 MNHNY and CDR2 SVGAGI (reference sequence). There are 15 residues in the CDR3. The V end lost 1 base, the J end lost 1 base, and 10 bases lay between the germline ends. This chain's CDR3 is CASSYFTPVNYGYTF. The CDR3 nucleotides are TGTGCCAGCAGTTACTTCACACCAGTTAACTATGGCTACACCTTC.

The chain uses TRBV18 and TRBJ2-7; 9 positions agree with TRBD1. Germline V gives CDR1 KGHSH, CDR2 LQKENI. V shed 6 bases and J 6 bases; nucleotides not matched to a gene: 9. The CDR3 extends over 14 amino acids. The chain's CDR3 is CASSLRDRETEQYF. Written as DNA, the CDR3 is TGTGCCAGCTCTCTCCGGGACAGGGAGACCGAGCAGTACTTC.

Only one count was recorded for this clone. The chain recombines TRBV25-1 with TRBJ2-7; 10 bases align to TRBD2. V lost 5 bases to trimming and J lost 0 bases; unmatched junction nucleotides: 4. The CDR3 contains 15 residues. CDR1 and CDR2 (germline): MGHDK, SYGVNS. CDR3 protein: CASSLTSGISYEQYF. CDR3 in DNA: TGTGCCAGCAGTCTAACTAGCGGGATCTCCTACGAGCAGTACTTC.